The TCR beta chain described here comes from a study of blood T cell repertoires in COVID-19. Study background: T cells, B-cell-depleted T cells, or PBMCs provided the cDNA or gDNA that served as material.

CDR3 size: 16 residues. Germline V gene lookup returns CDR1 SGHAT and CDR2 FQNNGV. The V end was cut by 0 bases, the J end by 3 bases, with 12 bases between. In this sample, this clone turned up once. Original handling: It was from reference gene primer amplification that nucleated cell counts were estimated. Profiled with immunoSEQ multiplex PCR; TCRdb holds only in-frame clones, not every one. That table supplies the V and J calls and clone size; D and trimming were determined from the DNA. The table lists under 200,000 clones, approximately 81% of them singletons. Sequenced input: peripheral blood. The chain recombines TRBV11-2 with TRBJ1-3; D may be TRBD1 (6 bases). The TCR was taken from a man younger than 35 with active or convalescent COVID-19. CDR3 coding DNA: TGTGCCAGCAGCTTAGATATTGGGACACATGGAAACACCATATATTTT. Its translation: CASSLDIGTHGNTIYF.